Listed here are 14 T cell receptor beta chains from one sample, sequenced in a study of shared clonotypes between healthy human individuals. Here immunoSEQ multiplex PCR was the method, and the copy in TCRdb shows in-frame clones only, minus some. The table shows fewer than 700,000 clones, with around 95% occurring only once. Cells designated naive CD8 were CD45RO-negative and were positively selected for CCR7, with terminally differentiated effector memory CD45RA+ cells excluded. Sequencing used naive CD8+ T cells sorted from blood. These receptors all come from a woman aged 30 to 39 in good health.

The CDR3 loop reads CASSEAVSPLSSGNTIYF. As DNA, the CDR3 is TGTGCCAGCAGTGAAGCCGTCTCGCCGTTGAGCTCTGGAAACACCATATATTTT. The rearrangement uses TRBV2 and TRBJ1-3; no reliable D call. CDR1 and CDR2 from the germline V gene are SNHLY and FYNNEI. The CDR3 extends over 18 amino acids. Trimming stripped 0 bases from V and 0 bases from J, with 15 bases between. The variable domain in full, completed from reference TRBV2 and TRBJ1-3, reads EPEVTQTPSHQVTQMGQEVILRCVPISNHLYFYWYRQILGQKVEFLVSFYNNEISEKSEIFDDQFSVERPDGSNFTLKIRSTKLEDSAMYFCASSEAVSPLSSGNTIYFGEGSWLTVV.

The chain combines TRBV27 with TRBJ2-7; the D gene is possibly TRBD2 (5 bases). The CDR3 totals 11 residues. V lost 4 bases and J 6 bases, leaving 7 bases between the germline ends. CDR1 and CDR2 from the germline V gene are MNHEY and SMNVEV (reference sequence). The CDR3 spells CASSYRGEQYF. The CDR3 DNA follows: TGTGCCAGCAGTTACCGGGGCGAGCAGTACTTC.

The V gene is TRBV15, the J gene TRBJ1-5; D call uncertain. CDR1 and CDR2 from the germline V gene are LNHNV and YYDKDF (reference sequence). The V and J ends lost 0 bases and 2 bases respectively, with 14 bases between them. CDR3 length equals 17 residues. The CDR3 loop reads CATSRDRTSRGNQPQHF. The CDR3 coding sequence is TGTGCCACCAGCAGAGATAGAACGTCTCGGGGCAATCAGCCCCAGCATTTT.

As for this clone: Other nucleotide sequences from this sample produce the same CDR3. This chain links TRBV11-2 with TRBJ2-2, with unresolved D. CDR1 and CDR2 from the germline V gene are SGHAT and FQNNGV. The CDR3 extends over 12 amino acids. The V gene lost 6 bases and the J gene lost 5 bases, with 7 bases spanning the gap. CDR3 region: CASSSGTGELFF. DNA for the CDR3: TGTGCCAGCAGTAGTGGGACCGGGGAGCTGTTTTTT.

V and J are TRBV27 and TRBJ2-3; TRBD2 agrees at 8 bases. V lost 6 bases, J lost 3 bases, and 5 bases stayed unmatched. CDR3 length: 14 residues. The germline gives CDR1 MNHEY, CDR2 SMNVEV (reference sequence). In DNA, the CDR3 is TGTGCCAGCAGGCCAGCGGGAGCGACAGATACGCAGTATTTT. It is translated as CASRPAGATDTQYF.

The rearrangement joins TRBV27 to TRBJ1-2, with D possibly matching TRBD1 (5 bases). The CDR3 runs to 14 residues. The germline gives CDR1 MNHEY, CDR2 SMNVEV (reference sequence). Trimming left V 6 bases short and J 7 bases short, with 18 bases between. This chain's CDR3 is CASRSIGRGFGYTF. The CDR3 nucleotides are TGTGCCAGCAGATCAATCGGTAGGGGCTTTGGCTACACCTTC.

This clone showed up just a few times. This chain links TRBV5-4 with TRBJ2-1; the match to TRBD2 covers 12 bases. The length of the CDR3 is 16 residues. The V gene's germline CDR1 is SGHNT and CDR2 YYREEE (reference sequence). V gave up 2 bases and J gave up 2 bases; unmatched junction bases: 2. CDR3: CASSFRLAGAYNEQFF. CDR3 nucleotides: TGTGCCAGCAGCTTCCGACTAGCGGGAGCCTACAATGAGCAGTTCTTC.

This chain links TRBV7-8 with TRBJ1-4, with TRBD1 as a possible D gene (5 bases). Germline CDR1 reads SGHVS; CDR2 reads FQNEAQ. Trimming removed 4 bases from V and 2 bases from J, with 11 bases in between. The CDR3 is 15 residues long. The DNA of the CDR3 is TGTGCCAGCAGCTGGGGGACTACGACTAATGAAAAACTGTTTTTT. Its translation: CASSWGTTTNEKLFF.

This chain links TRBV27 with TRBJ2-7; TRBD2 agrees at 8 bases. The germline gives CDR1 MNHEY, CDR2 SMNVEV (reference sequence). The CDR3 loop spans 15 amino acids. V lost 2 bases and J lost 7; bases outside the gene matches: 10. CDR3 protein: CASSLSPGLVVEQYF. CDR3 bases: TGTGCCAGCAGTTTAAGTCCGGGACTAGTAGTAGAGCAGTACTTC.

The chain has TRBV5-5 and TRBJ2-2; 7 bases match TRBD2. This CDR3 has 15 amino acids. V lost 2 bases to trimming and J lost 2 bases; unmatched junction nucleotides: 3. CDR1 and CDR2 from the germline V gene are SGHKS and YYEKEE (reference sequence). CDR3 sequence (DNA): TGTGCCAGCAGCTTAACGGGAGGTAACACCGGGGAGCTGTTTTTT. This translates into CASSLTGGNTGELFF.

The V gene is TRBV27, the J gene TRBJ2-1, with TRBD2 identical over 12 bases. The CDR3 loop spans 16 amino acids. The germline V gene encodes CDR1 MNHEY and CDR2 SMNVEV (reference sequence). V dropped 5 bases and J dropped 5; count of bases not matched to a gene: 7. CDR3 bases: TGTGCCAGCAGTACCGGGACTAGCGGGTACCACAATGAGCAGTTCTTC. Its protein product is CASSTGTSGYHNEQFF.

This clone came up once. V usage is TRBV5-4 and J usage is TRBJ2-3; the match to TRBD2 covers 8 bases. The CDR3 covers 15 residues. Trimming cost V 2 bases and J 4 bases; bases outside gene matches: 6. The germline CDR1 and CDR2 sequences are SGHNT and YYREEE (reference sequence). CDR3 region: CASSFPSGRPDTQYF. The CDR3 DNA reads as TGTGCCAGCAGCTTCCCGAGCGGGAGACCAGATACGCAGTATTTT.

This chain connects TRBV30 to TRBJ2-1; D not certain. Germline V CDR1 and CDR2: GTSNPN, SVGIG (reference sequence). The CDR3 has 13 amino acids. V was cut by 2 bases and J by 6 bases, with 11 bases left in between. The CDR3 reads CAWSWSVVNEQFF. CDR3 coding DNA: TGTGCCTGGAGTTGGTCGGTAGTCAATGAGCAGTTCTTC.

The V call is TRBV15, the J call TRBJ2-2; weak D call: TRBD2 (6 bases). Germline CDR1 is LNHNV and CDR2 is YYDKDF (reference sequence). The CDR3 extends over 16 amino acids. V was trimmed by 3 bases and J by 3 bases, leaving 14 bases between them. CDR3 loop: CATSRMGLQYTGELFF. The CDR3 bases are TGTGCCACCAGCAGGATGGGACTCCAGTACACCGGGGAGCTGTTTTTT.